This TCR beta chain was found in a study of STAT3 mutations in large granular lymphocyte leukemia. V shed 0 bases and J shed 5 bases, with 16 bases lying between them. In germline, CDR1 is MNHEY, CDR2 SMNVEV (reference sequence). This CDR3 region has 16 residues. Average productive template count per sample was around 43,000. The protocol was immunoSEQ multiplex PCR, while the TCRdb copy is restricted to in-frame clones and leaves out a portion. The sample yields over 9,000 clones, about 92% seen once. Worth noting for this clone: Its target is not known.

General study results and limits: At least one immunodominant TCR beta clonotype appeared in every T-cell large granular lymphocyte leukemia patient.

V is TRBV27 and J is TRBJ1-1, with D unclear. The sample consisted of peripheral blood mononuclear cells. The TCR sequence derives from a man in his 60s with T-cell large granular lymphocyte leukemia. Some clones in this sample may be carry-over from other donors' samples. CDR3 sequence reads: CASSLSRGMRSTEAFF. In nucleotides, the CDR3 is TGTGCCAGCAGTTTATCCCGGGGAATGAGGAGTACTGAAGCTTTCTTT.